The 32 T cell receptor beta chains given below trace back to one sample, sequenced in a study of shared clonotypes between healthy human individuals. Libraries were prepared by immunoSEQ multiplex PCR; TCRdb keeps only in-frame clonotypes and omits some of them. Among roughly 500,000 clones listed, 70% to 80% were seen once. Sequenced: PBMCs. These receptor sequences come from a middle-aged woman in good health. Some clones in this sample may be carry-over from other donors' samples.

This chain joins TRBV27 and TRBJ2-6; no clear D. The CDR3 sequence is 17 residues long. Trimming left V 5 bases short and J 0 bases short, with 14 bases between. Germline CDR1 and CDR2: MNHEY and SMNVEV (reference sequence). CDR3 nucleotides: TGTGCCAGCAGTCTGTCAGGTGGGAACTCTGGGGCCAACGTCCTGACTTTC. This gives the protein CASSLSGGNSGANVLTF. Supplemented by reference TRBV27 and TRBJ2-6, the full variable domain reads EAQVTQNPRYLITVTGKKLTVTCSQNMNHEYMSWYRQDPGLGLRQIYYSMNVEVTDKGDVPEGYKVSRKEKRNFPLILESPSPNQTSLYFCASSLSGGNSGANVLTFGAGSRLTVL.

The J gene is TRBJ2-7, the V gene TRBV6-5; 12 nucleotides align to TRBD2. The CDR3 totals 15 residues. Looked up from germline, CDR1 is MNHEY and CDR2 is SVGAGI. The junction had 6 bases not matched to a gene; V was cut back by 3 bases and J by 6 bases. For the CDR3, the DNA is TGTGCCAGCAGTTATACAGGACTAGCGGGATCCGAGCAGTACTTC. It yields the protein CASSYTGLAGSEQYF.

The chain recombines TRBV5-1 with TRBJ2-6, with D possibly TRBD1 on 6 matching bases. Germline values: CDR1 SGHRS, CDR2 YFSETQ. The CDR3 sequence is 17 residues long. The V and J ends lost 2 bases and 0 bases respectively, with 12 bases between them. The chain's CDR3 is CASSFGDTNSGANVLTF. DNA of the CDR3: TGCGCCAGCAGCTTCGGGGACACCAACTCTGGGGCCAACGTCCTGACTTTC.

The rearrangement uses TRBV19 and TRBJ1-2; perhaps TRBD1 as D (5 bases). Germline lookup yields CDR1 LNHDA and CDR2 SQIVND (reference sequence). V lost 4 bases to trimming and J lost 2 bases, with 17 bases between them. The CDR3 totals 16 residues. CDR3 DNA sequence: TGTGCCAGTAGTACCACCGGGGGGATTCTGAACTATGGCTACACCTTC. This gives the protein CASSTTGGILNYGYTF.

This rearrangement joins TRBV9 to TRBJ2-5; D tentatively reads TRBD1 or TRBD2 (5 bases each). V was clipped by 3 bases and J by 0 bases, with 9 bases between them. Germline V CDR1 and CDR2: SGDLS, YYNGEE. The CDR3 contains 14 residues. The DNA of the CDR3 is TGTGCCAGCAGCGCTTCGGGACACCAAGAGACCCAGTACTTC. The encoded protein is CASSASGHQETQYF.

The chain recombines TRBV19 with TRBJ2-7; TRBD1 matches at 11 bases. The CDR3 totals 15 residues. V lost 2 bases to trimming and J lost 6 bases; unmatched junction nucleotides: 6. Per the germline V gene, CDR1 is LNHDA and CDR2 is SQIVND (reference sequence). In DNA form, the CDR3 reads TGTGCCAGTAGTATACGGACAGGGGGCGGCTTCGAGCAGTACTTC. Translated, it gives CASSIRTGGGFEQYF.

The chain is built from TRBV7-2 and TRBJ2-7, with TRBD2 identical over 12 bases. V gave up 2 bases and J gave up 7 bases; unmatched junction bases: 9. Per the germline V gene, CDR1 is SGHTA and CDR2 is FQGNSA. The length of the CDR3 is 16 residues. CDR3 loop: CASSLSRGLAGREQYF. CDR3 bases: TGTGCCAGCAGCTTATCCCGGGGACTAGCGGGCAGGGAGCAGTACTTC.

This clone appeared once. The chain combines TRBV10-3 with TRBJ2-1; 12 bases agree with TRBD1. Germline values: CDR1 ENHRY, CDR2 SYGVKD. Unmatched junction bases numbered 6, after V lost 6 bases and J lost 9 bases. The length of the CDR3 is 14 residues. CDR3 protein: CAISGTGGFGEQFF. CDR3 bases: TGTGCCATCAGCGGGACAGGGGGCTTCGGTGAGCAGTTCTTC.

The chain is built from TRBV4-3 and TRBJ2-3; no firm D call. Germline CDR1 LGHNA, CDR2 YSLEER. The CDR3 extends over 16 amino acids. With 0 bases removed from V and 8 bases from J, the gap between germline ends came to 18 bases. This CDR3 reads CASSQDRTGVASTQYF. The CDR3 DNA reads as TGCGCCAGCAGCCAAGATAGGACGGGTGTGGCAAGTACGCAGTATTTT.

The count of this clone is one. The V gene is TRBV7-2, the J gene TRBJ2-3, with D unclear. Germline assignment: CDR1 SGHTA and CDR2 FQGNSA. This CDR3 has 14 residues. With 5 bases removed from V and 4 bases from J, the gap between germline ends came to 13 bases. The CDR3 sequence: CASSQDARADTQYF. The CDR3 DNA reads as TGTGCCAGCAGCCAAGACGCCCGTGCAGATACGCAGTATTTT.

This chain links TRBV5-4 with TRBJ2-7, with D perhaps matching TRBD1 (5 bases). Trimming cost V 0 bases and J 7 bases, with 11 bases left between them. The germline CDR1 and CDR2 sequences are SGHNT and YYREEE (reference sequence). The CDR3 has 13 residues. In DNA, the CDR3 is TGTGCCAGCAGCTTGGTGGGGCGTGGAGAGCAGTACTTC. Protein sequence: CASSLVGRGEQYF.

V gene TRBV5-3 combines with J gene TRBJ2-7; 12 bases match TRBD2. TRBV5-3 is reported as an ORF; its role is uncertain. V shed 3 bases and J 0 bases; nucleotides not matched to a gene: 4. The CDR3 sequence is 16 residues long. In DNA form, the CDR3 reads TGTGCCAGAAGCTCAGGACTAGCGGGAAACTCCTACGAGCAGTACTTC. Translation: CARSSGLAGNSYEQYF.

The chain links TRBV19 to TRBJ2-1; weak D call: TRBD2 (5 bases). V lost 3 bases and J 9 bases, leaving 15 bases between the germline ends. The germline gives CDR1 LNHDA, CDR2 SQIVND (reference sequence). The CDR3 is 14 amino acids. The CDR3 reads CASSIGLAGGEQFF. In nucleotides, the CDR3 is TGTGCCAGTAGTATCGGGCTAGCAGGCGGTGAGCAGTTCTTC.

Only a few counts were recorded for this clone. The J gene is TRBJ2-3, the V gene TRBV10-3; 11 bases align to TRBD2. CDR1 is ENHRY and CDR2 is SYGVKD in the germline V gene. This CDR3 has 16 amino acids. V shed 4 bases and J 4 bases; nucleotides not matched to a gene: 7. As DNA, the CDR3 is TGTGCCATCAGTGCCCGACTAGCGGGAAGCGCAGATACGCAGTATTTT. Amino acid sequence: CAISARLAGSADTQYF.

The J gene is TRBJ1-1, the V gene TRBV29-1; 7 nucleotides align to TRBD1. V dropped 2 bases and J dropped 5; count of bases not matched to a gene: 2. The CDR3 length is 12 residues. Germline CDR1 and CDR2: SQVTM and ANQGSEA. Written as DNA, the CDR3 is TGCAGCGTTGAAACAGGGGAGACTGAAGCTTTCTTT. Its translation: CSVETGETEAFF.

The rearrangement joins TRBV5-6 to TRBJ1-2, with TRBD1 as a possible D gene (5 bases). The CDR3 contains 17 residues. CDR1 and CDR2 (germline): SGHDT, YYEEEE. Trimming cost V 1 base and J 4 bases, with 20 bases left between them. In nucleotides, the CDR3 is TGTGCCAGCAGCTTGCTTGTGGGGCAGGTCCCCCTCTATGGCTACACCTTC. The encoded protein is CASSLLVGQVPLYGYTF.

The J gene is TRBJ1-1, the V gene TRBV15; D not resolved. V was pared by 0 bases and J by 1 base, with 12 bases between. Germline V gene lookup returns CDR1 LNHNV and CDR2 YYDKDF (reference sequence). The CDR3 contains 16 residues. DNA of the CDR3: TGTGCCACCAGCAGAGATAGGGCAGCTCCGAACACTGAAGCTTTCTTT. This sequence encodes CATSRDRAAPNTEAFF.

The chain uses TRBV5-1 and TRBJ2-5, with a tentative D call TRBD1 (5 bases). Germline CDR1 SGHRS, CDR2 YFSETQ. V was clipped by 1 base and J by 1 base, with 14 bases between them. The length of the CDR3 is 16 residues. The CDR3 DNA sequence: TGCGCCAGCAGCTTGTTTTTTAGTGACAGCCAAGAGACCCAGTACTTC. It is translated as CASSLFFSDSQETQYF.

This rearrangement joins TRBV28 to TRBJ1-1; 7 nucleotides match TRBD1. The ends lost 5 bases at V and 3 bases at J; junction bases unmatched: 15. CDR3 size: 17 residues. From germline, CDR1 is MDHEN and CDR2 SYDVKM. CDR3 protein: CASSRSIGTEAYTEAFF. The DNA of the CDR3 is TGTGCCAGCAGTCGGTCGATCGGGACAGAGGCGTACACTGAAGCTTTCTTT. Together with reference TRBV28 and TRBJ1-1, the CDR3 gives the full variable domain: DVKVTQSSRYLVKRTGEKVFLECVQDMDHENMFWYRQDPGLGLRLIYFSYDVKMKEKGDIPEGYSVSREKKERFSLILESASTNQTSMYLCASSRSIGTEAYTEAFFGQGTRLTVV.

The chain recombines TRBV30 with TRBJ2-2; no firm D call. Germline values: CDR1 GTSNPN, CDR2 SVGIG (reference sequence). V gave up 1 base and J gave up 0 bases, with 0 bases separating them. The CDR3 totals 12 residues. The CDR3 nucleotides are TGTGCCTGGAGTGCGAACACCGGGGAGCTGTTTTTT. Its protein product is CAWSANTGELFF.

CDR3 coding DNA: TGTGCCAGCAGCGCCGGGACAGGTGCTGGTACGCAGTATTTT. Its protein is CASSAGTGAGTQYF. The chain links TRBV7-9 to TRBJ2-3; the match to TRBD1 covers 8 bases. CDR1 is SEHNR, CDR2 FQNEAQ, per germline (reference sequence). The V segment lost 5 bases and the J segment 8 bases; nucleotides outside the gene matches: 9. The CDR3 spans 14 residues.

The chain uses TRBV2 and TRBJ2-5; TRBD1 agrees at 7 bases. This CDR3 is 15 amino acids long. J was trimmed by 7 bases and V by 5 bases; bases with no gene match: 13. The V gene's germline CDR1 is SNHLY and CDR2 FYNNEI. The CDR3 loop is CASSRRQGGEGTQYF. Written as DNA, the CDR3 is TGTGCCAGCAGTAGGAGACAGGGCGGCGAGGGGACCCAGTACTTC.

This chain links TRBV5-1 with TRBJ1-5; the D is unclear. This CDR3 comprises 13 residues. CDR1 and CDR2 from the germline V gene are SGHRS and YFSETQ. Trimming removed 0 bases at V and 7 bases at J, with 8 bases between. DNA for the CDR3: TGCGCCAGCAGCTTGGACCTATCCCAGCCCCAGCATTTT. As protein: CASSLDLSQPQHF.

The CDR3 nucleotides are TGCAGCGTTGAGGTTGCTAGCGGGAGCCCCCGTTACAATGAGCAGTTCTTC. Translation: CSVEVASGSPRYNEQFF. This chain connects TRBV29-1 to TRBJ2-1; the match to TRBD2 covers 10 bases. V trimming: 3 bases; J trimming: 4 bases; junction bases outside the gene matches: 12. This CDR3 comprises 17 residues. Germline CDR1 and CDR2: SQVTM and ANQGSEA.

V gene TRBV20-1 combines with J gene TRBJ2-5; maybe TRBD1 (6 bases). CDR1 is DFQATT and CDR2 is SNEGSKA in the germline V gene (reference sequence). The CDR3 consists of 11 residues. Here the CDR3 reads CSRRGQETQYF. Here the CDR3 DNA reads TGCAGCCGCAGGGGACAAGAGACCCAGTACTTC.

This chain joins TRBV10-2 and TRBJ2-2; 9 positions match TRBD1. Per the germline V gene, CDR1 is WSHSY and CDR2 is SAAADI. The CDR3 extends over 17 amino acids. With 7 bases clipped from V and 4 bases from J, the junction kept 13 bases outside the gene matches. Here the CDR3 reads CASKQVETGGFTGELFF. CDR3 DNA sequence: TGCGCCAGCAAACAAGTTGAGACAGGGGGATTCACCGGGGAGCTGTTTTTT.

Only a few counts were recorded for this clone. The V gene is TRBV19, the J gene TRBJ2-5; the D gene is possibly TRBD1 (5 bases). Germline assignment: CDR1 LNHDA and CDR2 SQIVND (reference sequence). The CDR3 runs to 13 residues. V was trimmed by 3 bases and J by 4 bases, leaving 9 bases between them. The CDR3 region is CASSIGAVETQYF. The CDR3 DNA follows: TGTGCCAGTAGTATTGGGGCGGTAGAGACCCAGTACTTC.

The chain recombines TRBV7-3 with TRBJ1-1, with a possible D match to TRBD1 (6 bases). V lost 8 bases and J 4 bases, leaving 20 bases between the germline ends. Germline CDR1 SGHTA, CDR2 FQGTGA. The CDR3 contains 15 residues. The CDR3 sequence is CASHPGGGHGTEAFF. CDR3 sequence (DNA): TGTGCCAGCCACCCCGGGGGGGGGCACGGCACTGAAGCTTTCTTT.

V and J are TRBV28 and TRBJ1-1, with TRBD1 as a possible D gene (6 bases). Germline V gives CDR1 MDHEN, CDR2 SYDVKM. The CDR3 extends over 12 amino acids. Trimming took 6 bases from V and 10 from J, leaving 15 bases between them. CDR3 DNA sequence: TGTGCCAGCAGCACCGGGACACTGGGAGCTTTCTTT. Protein product: CASSTGTLGAFF.

About this clone itself: A single base is all that separates this from a far larger clone, so a read error is likely. The same CDR3 can be traced to other DNA sequences in this sample. The genes are TRBV21-1 and TRBJ2-3; TRBD1, the table's D call, lacks a check against the DNA. TRBV21-1 is designated a pseudogene. The CDR3 extends over 15 amino acids. CDR3 sequence (DNA): TGTGCCATCCTTAGGACAGGCCATCGCACAGATACGCAGTATTTT. Its protein product is CAILRTGHRTDTQYF.

This chain links TRBV19 with TRBJ1-3; no clear D gene. Germline V gives CDR1 LNHDA, CDR2 SQIVND (reference sequence). The CDR3 covers 15 residues. Trimming cost V 7 bases and J 0 bases, with 13 bases left between them. The CDR3 is CASTSTPDSGNTIYF. The DNA of the CDR3 is TGTGCCAGTACTTCGACTCCCGACTCTGGAAACACCATATATTTT.

This clone was seen a single time. This chain connects TRBV2 to TRBJ1-2, with D maybe TRBD1 (6 bases). Trimming took 4 bases from V and 5 from J, leaving 17 bases between them. Germline V gene sequence: CDR1 SNHLY, CDR2 FYNNEI. There are 15 residues in the CDR3. The CDR3, as DNA: TGTGCCAGCAGTGCGATCAGGGGAAGTAGGTATGGCTACACCTTC. This translates into CASSAIRGSRYGYTF.